What follows are 30 T cell receptor beta chains derived from one specimen sequenced in a study of cytomegalovirus exposure and HLA in healthy donors. It was with 60 Vbeta and 13 Jbeta primers that the PCR ran. Clones were sequenced by immunoSEQ multiplex PCR, and TCRdb holds only the in-frame ones, with some missing. The table records roughly 130,000 clones, 75% to 85% of them present only once. Input material: PBMCs. These TCRs come from a man aged 30 to 45 in good health and CMV-seronegative.

This chain connects TRBV7-2 to TRBJ2-1; 7 bases align to TRBD2. This CDR3 region has 15 residues. CDR1 is SGHTA and CDR2 is FQGNSA in the germline V gene. V shed 3 bases and J 6 bases; nucleotides not matched to a gene: 8. The CDR3 DNA reads TGTGCCAGCAGCTTTGACGGGACTACCCGCAATGAGCAGTTCTTC. Residues: CASSFDGTTRNEQFF. The whole variable domain, remainder taken from reference TRBV7-2 and TRBJ2-1, is GAGVSQSPSNKVTEKGKDVELRCDPISGHTALYWYRQSLGQGLEFLIYFQGNSAPDKSGLPSDRFSAERTGGSVSTLTIQRTQQEDSAVYLCASSFDGTTRNEQFFGPGTRLTVL.

V usage is TRBV5-1 and J usage is TRBJ2-5; a possible D gene is TRBD1 (6 bases). The end of the DNA is better explained by TRBJ2-7, so the J call may be wrong. CDR3 length: 15 amino acids. Germline V CDR1 and CDR2: SGHRS, YFSETQ. CDR3 sequence: CASSTDPDRNYEQYF. The CDR3 nucleotides read TGCGCCAGCTCGACGGACCCCGACAGGAACTACGAGCAGTACTTC.

The rearrangement joins TRBV18 to TRBJ1-5, with D uncertain. Trimming stripped 4 bases from V and 3 bases from J, with 10 bases between. CDR1 is KGHSH, CDR2 LQKENI, per germline. This CDR3 spans 14 amino acids. The CDR3 DNA reads TGTGCCAGCTCACAGGACTTAAACAATCAGCCCCAGCATTTT. Its protein product is CASSQDLNNQPQHF.

The V call is TRBV19, the J call TRBJ2-1; 7 bases are a match to TRBD2. CDR1 and CDR2 from the germline V gene are LNHDA and SQIVND (reference sequence). The CDR3 is made up of 15 amino acids. Trimming cost V 4 bases and J 5 bases; bases outside gene matches: 8. This CDR3 is CASSTRWRGNNEQFF. CDR3 nucleotide sequence: TGTGCCAGTAGTACCCGATGGCGGGGGAACAATGAGCAGTTCTTC.

This rearrangement joins TRBV28 to TRBJ2-7; 7 bases match TRBD1. This CDR3 is 14 amino acids long. V lost 7 bases and J lost 3; bases outside the gene matches: 9. Germline values: CDR1 MDHEN, CDR2 SYDVKM. The CDR3 coding sequence is TGTGCCAGCACTCTGACAGGGAAATACTACGAGCAGTACTTC. It specifies CASTLTGKYYEQYF.

The rearrangement joins TRBV19 to TRBJ1-4, with 8 bases lining up with TRBD1. The germline CDR1 and CDR2 sequences are LNHDA and SQIVND (reference sequence). The CDR3 sequence is 16 residues long. With V trimmed by 4 bases and J by 0 bases, 4 bases remained unmatched. The CDR3 here is CASSTGTGATNEKLFF. The CDR3, as DNA: TGTGCCAGTAGTACCGGGACAGGTGCAACTAATGAAAAACTGTTTTTT.

V and J are TRBV28 and TRBJ2-2; 7 bases line up with TRBD1. This CDR3 region has 15 residues. After removal of 4 bases from V and 5 bases from J, the junction contained 7 bases not matched to a gene. Germline V lookup: CDR1 MDHEN, CDR2 SYDVKM. CDR3: CASSSTGVGTGELFF. The CDR3, as DNA: TGTGCCAGCAGTTCAACAGGGGTAGGGACCGGGGAGCTGTTTTTT.

The V call is TRBV28, the J call TRBJ1-2; 12 bases map to TRBD1. CDR3 length: 16 residues. From germline, CDR1 is MDHEN and CDR2 SYDVKM. The J segment lost 8 bases and the V segment lost 8 bases, leaving 15 bases of the junction unmatched. DNA of the CDR3: TGTGCCAGCGAGTTTTTGGGACAGGGGGCCTTTAAGGGCTACACCTTC. This gives the protein CASEFLGQGAFKGYTF.

The chain recombines TRBV19 with TRBJ1-1, with TRBD1 matching over 8 bases. Looked up from germline, CDR1 is LNHDA and CDR2 is SQIVND (reference sequence). Trimming at V came to 2 bases and at J to 1 base, leaving 3 bases not matched to a gene. The CDR3 is 15 amino acids. The CDR3 here is CASSITGQGNTEAFF. The CDR3 bases are TGTGCCAGTAGTATAACCGGACAGGGGAACACTGAAGCTTTCTTT.

The V call is TRBV29-1, the J call TRBJ2-7; 9 bases agree with TRBD2. CDR1 and CDR2 (germline): SQVTM, ANQGSEA. This CDR3 comprises 15 residues. J was trimmed by 6 bases and V by 2 bases; bases with no gene match: 11. The CDR3 DNA is TGCAGCGTTGAATTCGGTCTAGCGGGAATCCGCGAGCAGTACTTC. Translated: CSVEFGLAGIREQYF.

The gene calls are TRBV10-2 and TRBJ2-7, with TRBD2 matching over 12 bases. The CDR3 is made up of 15 amino acids. V dropped 9 bases and J dropped 4; count of bases not matched to a gene: 10. Germline V lookup: CDR1 WSHSY, CDR2 SAAADI. Here the CDR3 reads CASTPSGRAGYEQYF. The CDR3 nucleotides are TGCGCCAGTACTCCTAGCGGGAGGGCCGGGTACGAGCAGTACTTC.

V and J are TRBV5-1 and TRBJ2-1, with 7 bases aligning to TRBD2. Germline V gene sequence: CDR1 SGHRS, CDR2 YFSETQ. There are 15 residues in the CDR3. The trim removed 0 bases at V and 4 bases at J, leaving 4 bases unmatched. The CDR3 DNA sequence: TGCGCCAGCAGCTTGGCCAGCGGGGATTACAATGAGCAGTTCTTC. Protein sequence: CASSLASGDYNEQFF.

This CDR3 reads CASSETGGDTEAFF. In nucleotides, the CDR3 is TGTGCCAGCAGCGAAACAGGGGGAGACACTGAAGCTTTCTTT. The V and J genes are TRBV9 and TRBJ1-1; 8 bases are shared with TRBD1. Germline V gives CDR1 SGDLS, CDR2 YYNGEE. This CDR3 comprises 14 residues. The V segment lost 3 bases and the J segment 3 bases; nucleotides outside the gene matches: 4. The variable domain in full, with the rest retrieved from reference TRBV9 and TRBJ1-1, is DSGVTQTPKHLITATGQRVTLRCSPRSGDLSVYWYQQSLDQGLQFLIQYYNGEERAKGNILERFSAQQFPDLHSELNLSSLELGDSALYFCASSETGGDTEAFFGQGTRLTVV.

The chain employs TRBV7-6 and TRBJ1-5, with D maybe TRBD1 (6 bases). Germline CDR1 is SGHVS and CDR2 is FNYEAQ. This CDR3 has 14 residues. Trimming cost V 5 bases and J 0 bases, with 8 bases left between them. The CDR3 DNA is TGTGCCAGCAGCCCGGACAGTAGCAATCAGCCCCAGCATTTT. Protein: CASSPDSSNQPQHF.

This clone has a handful of counts. The chain links TRBV6-5 to TRBJ2-7; maybe TRBD2 (6 bases). This CDR3 has 16 residues. Per germline, CDR1 MNHEY and CDR2 SVGAGI. Between the trimmed V and J ends, which lost 0 bases and 2 bases, there was a span of 14 bases. This chain's CDR3 is CASSYSIGDSPYEQYF. In nucleotides, the CDR3 is TGTGCCAGCAGTTACTCGATCGGGGACTCCCCCTACGAGCAGTACTTC.

A remark on this clone: Its ends do not fully match the called genes, so a read error is possible. CDR3: CAWRPARDSLGVGQPQNF. In DNA, the CDR3 is TGTGCCTGGAGGCCCGCCCGGGACTCCCTGGGAGTTGGTCAGCCCCAGAATTTT. This chain links TRBV30 with TRBJ1-5; possibly TRBD1 for D (5 bases). The CDR3 covers 18 residues. CDR1 GTSNPN and CDR2 SVGIG come from the germline V gene (reference sequence).

Ten or more counts support this clone. This rearrangement joins TRBV6-1 to TRBJ1-1, with TRBD1 as a possible D gene (6 bases). The CDR3 totals 14 residues. V shed 2 bases and J shed 5 bases, with 12 bases lying between them. Germline V gene sequence: CDR1 MNHNS, CDR2 SASEGT. CDR3 nucleotides: TGTGCCAGCAGTGAACCCCGAGGGGGAACTGAAGCTTTCTTT. Translated, it gives CASSEPRGGTEAFF.

This chain uses TRBV6-1 with TRBJ2-7; 12 bases fit TRBD1. Germline CDR1 reads MNHNS; CDR2 reads SASEGT. The CDR3 totals 16 residues. With V trimmed by 4 bases and J by 6 bases, 10 bases remained unmatched. CDR3 loop: CASSAQVGTGGSEQYF. In DNA form, the CDR3 reads TGTGCCAGCAGTGCACAGGTGGGGACAGGGGGCAGCGAGCAGTACTTC.

The table lists this clone with a few counts. The chain employs TRBV4-1 and TRBJ2-7; D possibly corresponds to TRBD1 (5 bases). V was clipped by 4 bases and J by 5 bases, with 15 bases between them. Germline-derived CDR1 and CDR2 are MGHRA and YSYEKL. The CDR3 contains 14 residues. CDR3 DNA: TGCGCCAGCAGCCCCGGGCAGGGTAAACACGAGCAGTACTTC. As protein: CASSPGQGKHEQYF.

The chain joins TRBV2 to TRBJ1-5; possibly TRBD1 for D (6 bases). In germline, CDR1 is SNHLY, CDR2 FYNNEI. There are 16 residues in the CDR3. Between the trimmed V and J ends, which lost 6 bases and 1 base, there was a span of 16 bases. The CDR3 region is CASSAGTSTSNQPQHF. The CDR3 DNA sequence: TGTGCCAGCAGCGCCGGGACAAGTACAAGCAATCAGCCCCAGCATTTT. Full variable domain (outside the CDR3, taken from reference TRBV2 and TRBJ1-5): EPEVTQTPSHQVTQMGQEVILRCVPISNHLYFYWYRQILGQKVEFLVSFYNNEISEKSEIFDDQFSVERPDGSNFTLKIRSTKLEDSAMYFCASSAGTSTSNQPQHFGDGTRLSIL.

As concerns this clone: A read error may account for a junction end that differs from germline. The gene calls are TRBV11-3 and TRBJ2-3; 9 nucleotides align to TRBD1. The germline V gene has CDR1 SGHNT and CDR2 YENEEA. The CDR3 totals 17 residues. The CDR3 here is CASGQGSVQPSTGTQYF. In DNA form, the CDR3 reads TGTGCCAGCGGACAGGGGTCCGTACAGCCTAGCACAGGTACGCAGTATTTT.

The chain couples TRBV18 to TRBJ2-7, with TRBD2 matching 11 bases. Germline CDR1 is KGHSH and CDR2 is LQKENI. The CDR3 has 17 amino acids. The J segment lost 7 bases and the V segment lost 2 bases, leaving 13 bases of the junction unmatched. This CDR3 is CASSPSGGTSGRGEQYF. CDR3 in DNA: TGTGCCAGCTCACCATCCGGAGGAACTAGCGGGAGAGGGGAGCAGTACTTC.

The chain joins TRBV29-1 to TRBJ2-1, with 12 positions matching TRBD2. This CDR3 region has 17 residues. V gave up 6 bases and J gave up 10 bases; unmatched junction bases: 19. In germline, CDR1 is SQVTM, CDR2 ANQGSEA. The CDR3 region is CSVESLGLAGGPREQFF. CDR3 DNA: TGCAGCGTCGAATCCTTAGGGCTAGCGGGAGGGCCTCGGGAGCAGTTCTTC.

The table lists this clone with a few counts. The V call is TRBV7-2, the J call TRBJ2-3; D gene ambiguous. Germline lookup yields CDR1 SGHTA and CDR2 FQGNSA. CDR3 length equals 15 residues. V shed 1 base and J shed 0 bases, with 8 bases lying between them. The CDR3 DNA reads TGTGCCAGCAGCTTAGTGGTGCGAAGCACAGATACGCAGTATTTT. Protein sequence: CASSLVVRSTDTQYF.

CDR3 nucleotide sequence: TGCGCCAGCAGCCAAGGGACAGGGTGCGGAGAAAAACTGTTTTTT. It is translated as CASSQGTGCGEKLFF. This chain connects TRBV4-3 to TRBJ1-4; 8 bases agree with TRBD1. V trimming: 1 base; J trimming: 8 bases; junction bases outside the gene matches: 6. CDR3 length: 15 residues. Germline-derived CDR1 and CDR2 are LGHNA and YSLEER.

This chain connects TRBV7-9 to TRBJ2-7; 8 positions agree with TRBD1. Germline lookup yields CDR1 SEHNR and CDR2 FQNEAQ (reference sequence). J lost 2 bases, V lost 5 bases, and 5 bases had no gene match. This CDR3 comprises 14 residues. The DNA for the CDR3 is TGTGCCAGCAGCCCCACGGGACAGGCCTACGAGCAGTACTTC. It encodes CASSPTGQAYEQYF.

The table lists this clone with a few counts. The V gene is TRBV4-1, the J gene TRBJ1-3, with a possible D match to TRBD1 (6 bases). The V and J ends lost 5 bases and 4 bases respectively, with 18 bases between them. The germline CDR1 and CDR2 sequences are MGHRA and YSYEKL. The CDR3 has 16 amino acids. The CDR3 region has the DNA TGCGCCAGCAGCGCCGAGCCACAGGGCTTCGGAAACACCATATATTTT. It yields the protein CASSAEPQGFGNTIYF.

The rearrangement links TRBV10-2 to TRBJ2-7; 7 nucleotides line up with TRBD1. This CDR3 comprises 15 residues. Germline V gives CDR1 WSHSY, CDR2 SAAADI. Unmatched junction bases numbered 11, after V lost 7 bases and J lost 2 bases. The CDR3 here is CASKIQTGTAYEQYF. The DNA for the CDR3 is TGCGCCAGCAAAATCCAAACCGGGACAGCCTACGAGCAGTACTTC.

This CDR3 is CSGAGEAGGVTGELFF. DNA of the CDR3: TGCAGCGGGGCTGGAGAAGCGGGAGGTGTCACCGGGGAGCTGTTTTTT. The J gene is TRBJ2-2, the V gene TRBV29-1; 9 bases are a match to TRBD2. V shed 7 bases, J shed 4 bases, and the junction held 13 bases outside the gene matches. Germline CDR1 reads SQVTM; CDR2 reads ANQGSEA. The length of the CDR3 is 16 residues.

The chain combines TRBV5-4 with TRBJ1-1; TRBD1 matches 7 bases. The CDR3 spans 15 residues. Germline V CDR1 and CDR2: SGHNT, YYREEE (reference sequence). Unmatched junction bases numbered 6, after V lost 3 bases and J lost 1 base. CDR3 nucleotide sequence: TGTGCCAGCAGCTCCTACAGGGGCCAGAACACTGAAGCTTTCTTT. It translates to CASSSYRGQNTEAFF.